The clone carrying this T cell receptor beta chain was detected a few times. Its antigen is currently unknown. Unique molecular identifiers had been added to the TCR beta cDNA libraries. Between about 0.9 and 11 million T cells gave rise to approximately 520,000 cDNA molecules. A single record per CDR3 protein comes from TCRdb applying MiXCR to the PCR reads. This sample has about 540,000 distinct CDR3 sequences; 30% to 40% occur once, and the top ten carry 4.5% to 7.5%. These data belong to a study of post-analysis software for immune sequencing data. Overall study results and limits: When patients were compared with controls, about five TRBV segments were more frequent, TRBV5-6, TRBV5-1 and TRBV20-1 among them.

CDR3 length: 14 residues. Germline trimming cut 6 bases from V and 10 bases from J; bases unmatched to any gene: 9. The germline V gene has CDR1 SQVTM and CDR2 ANQGSEA. V is TRBV29-1 and J is TRBJ2-6, with 10 bases aligning to TRBD1. Specimen: blood. This sequence originates from a girl aged 2-17 years with multiple sclerosis. The CDR3 DNA is TGCAGCGTGCTAATGGCGGGACAGGGGAACGTCCTGACTTTC. Its translation is CSVLMAGQGNVLTF.